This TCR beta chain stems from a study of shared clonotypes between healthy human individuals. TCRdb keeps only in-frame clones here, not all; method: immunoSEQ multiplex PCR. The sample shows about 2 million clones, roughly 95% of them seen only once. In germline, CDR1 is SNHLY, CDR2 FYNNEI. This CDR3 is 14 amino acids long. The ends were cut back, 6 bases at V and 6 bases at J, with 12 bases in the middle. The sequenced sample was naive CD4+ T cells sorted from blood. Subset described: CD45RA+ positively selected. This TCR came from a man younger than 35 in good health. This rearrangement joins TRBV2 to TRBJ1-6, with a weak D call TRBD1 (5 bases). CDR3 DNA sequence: TGTGCCAGCAGGGGAGACAGCCGTAATTCACCCCTCCACTTT. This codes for CASRGDSRNSPLHF. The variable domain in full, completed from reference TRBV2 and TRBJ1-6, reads EPEVTQTPSHQVTQMGQEVILRCVPISNHLYFYWYRQILGQKVEFLVSFYNNEISEKSEIFDDQFSVERPDGSNFTLKIRSTKLEDSAMYFCASRGDSRNSPLHFGNGTRLTVT.